The subject of this entry is one T cell receptor (beta chain). Its cognate antigen is unknown. These data originate in a study of monozygotic twins with cystic fibrosis. Germline CDR1 and CDR2: SGHAT and FQNNGV. The V segment lost 6 bases and the J segment 4 bases; nucleotides outside the gene matches: 5. The CDR3 length is 13 residues. The data were produced by immunoSEQ multiplex PCR, yet TCRdb's version contains in-frame clones alone and is incomplete. The sample has approximately 34,000 clones; 84% are singletons. Study-wide findings and caveats: The repertoire was suggested to be naive-dominated, clonality median around 0.01. J usage was most co-twin-similar in 8 of 16 pairs, V in 13.

Specimen: blood. This sequence was found in a girl aged 2-9 years with cystic fibrosis. V gene TRBV11-2 combines with J gene TRBJ1-2; 7 bases are a match to TRBD1. In DNA form, the CDR3 reads TGTGCCAGCAGGCCAGGGGGGACCTATGGCTACACCTTC. It yields the protein CASRPGGTYGYTF.